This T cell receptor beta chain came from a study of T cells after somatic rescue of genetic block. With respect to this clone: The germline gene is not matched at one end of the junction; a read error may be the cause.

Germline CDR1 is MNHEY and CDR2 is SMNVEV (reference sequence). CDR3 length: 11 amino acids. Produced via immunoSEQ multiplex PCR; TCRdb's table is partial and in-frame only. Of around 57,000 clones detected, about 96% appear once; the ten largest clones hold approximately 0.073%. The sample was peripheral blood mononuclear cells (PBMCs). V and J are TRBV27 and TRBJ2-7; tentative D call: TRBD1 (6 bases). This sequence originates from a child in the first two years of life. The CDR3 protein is CASSTGYEQCF. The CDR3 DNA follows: TGTGCCAGCAGTACAGGGTACGAGCAGTGCTTC.